This T cell receptor beta chain stems from a study of a mutant IDH1 vaccine in newly diagnosed glioma. Background on the study: The first vaccination came 4-6 weeks after radiotherapy alone, or with temozolomide cycles. A roughly 60% male, 37.5% female split and a mean age of 40.4 years characterized treated patients. Earlier treatment was radiotherapy, temozolomide, or both, with most getting both.

Findings and limits, study-wide: Overall, almost 95% of patients had vaccine-induced immune responses.

The data were produced by immunoSEQ multiplex PCR, yet TCRdb's version contains in-frame clones alone and is incomplete. The sample has roughly 120,000 clones, around 80% seen once. On this clone: Its antigen remains unidentified.

The time point was: week 11, during vaccination. Mutant IDH1 20-mer peptide, at 300 ug, made up each vaccine dose, with topical imiquimod. V lost 7 bases and J 3 bases, leaving 13 bases between the germline ends. CDR3 size: 13 residues. The germline V gene has CDR1 MDHEN and CDR2 SYDVKM. The TCR sequence derives from a man aged 40-49 years with glioma. The material sequenced was PBMCs, taken from a glioma patient whose treatment included an IDH1 peptide vaccine. This sequence joins TRBV28 and TRBJ2-7, with a weak D call TRBD1 (6 bases). The CDR3 reads CASIGQRHYEQYF. CDR3 DNA sequence: TGTGCCAGCATCGGACAGAGACACTACGAGCAGTACTTC.